The clone carrying this T cell receptor (beta chain) was detected ten times or more. What it binds is unknown. This specimen belongs to a study of molecular identifiers for immune sequencing clone quantification. On the study more broadly: Naive CD8 RNA (around 20,000 or 100,000 cells) was divided into five aliquots, with four sequenced.

The J segment lost 4 bases and the V segment lost 1 base, leaving 4 bases of the junction unmatched. The CDR3 contains 15 residues. Germline CDR1 is SEHNR and CDR2 is FQNEAQ (reference sequence). Study results and caveats: Single-cell amounts of spiked Jurkat TCR RNA were reportedly detectable among over 900,000 naive cells. Whereas clones above 20 RNA copies held under 1% of naive-cell molecules, they held over 97% of effector molecules.

Bulk TCR library preparation followed previously described methods with listed TCR primers. TCRdb re-called the PCR reads through MiXCR, storing one row per CDR3 protein. The data contain about 640,000 distinct CDR3 sequences, just under 20% of them singletons. The chain combines TRBV7-9 with TRBJ2-5; TRBD2 matches at 9 bases. The sample was naive CD8+ T cells from blood, with Jurkat cell RNA spiked in. The subset denotes: FACS-sorted CD8+CD4-CCR7+CD45RA+ naive T cells. This TCR was recovered from a human donor in good health. Some libraries in this study had Jurkat cell RNA spiked in. CDR3 residues: CASSLVAGDGETQYF. The CDR3 DNA reads TGTGCCAGCAGCTTAGTAGCGGGAGATGGAGAGACCCAGTACTTC.